These 5 T cell receptor beta chains were sequenced from one sample in a study of CD8+ T cells in alopecia areata. RNA was extracted and reverse transcribed into cDNA as the sequencing template. Assay used: immunoSEQ multiplex PCR; TCRdb lists only in-frame clones, some missing. The table lists 100,000 to 150,000 clones, roughly 50% of them singletons. Source material: NKG2D-low CD8+ T cells sorted from blood. The receptors derive from a human donor with alopecia areata.

The chain's CDR3 is CASSQAGTGNEQFF. In DNA form, the CDR3 reads TGCGCCAGCAGCCAAGCCGGGACAGGGAACGAGCAGTTCTTC. The chain employs TRBV4-1 and TRBJ2-1, with TRBD1 identical over 9 bases. The CDR3 consists of 14 residues. V lost 1 base, J lost 10 bases, and 5 bases stayed unmatched. Germline V lookup: CDR1 MGHRA, CDR2 YSYEKL.

V is TRBV2 and J is TRBJ1-1, with D hard to call. Germline V CDR1 and CDR2: SNHLY, FYNNEI. Trimming removed 6 bases at V and 1 base at J, with 12 bases between. This CDR3 region has 14 residues. DNA for the CDR3: TGTGCCAGCAGATCTTGGGCCGAGAACACTGAAGCTTTCTTT. It yields the protein CASRSWAENTEAFF. The full variable domain, with the rest looked up from reference TRBV2 and TRBJ1-1, is EPEVTQTPSHQVTQMGQEVILRCVPISNHLYFYWYRQILGQKVEFLVSFYNNEISEKSEIFDDQFSVERPDGSNFTLKIRSTKLEDSAMYFCASRSWAENTEAFFGQGTRLTVV.

This chain uses TRBV30 with TRBJ2-2; D tentatively fits TRBD1 or TRBD2 (6 bases each). Deletions cut 0 bases from V and 2 bases from J, with 10 bases between. CDR3 size: 15 residues. CDR1 is GTSNPN, CDR2 SVGIG, per germline (reference sequence). The CDR3 DNA follows: TGTGCCTGGAGTGTTTGGGGGGCTAACACCGGGGAGCTGTTTTTT. Translated, it gives CAWSVWGANTGELFF.

This chain uses TRBV27 with TRBJ1-2; D is ambiguous. CDR3 size: 13 residues. V lost 6 bases and J lost 6, with 14 bases in between. Per the germline V gene, CDR1 is MNHEY and CDR2 is SMNVEV (reference sequence). The CDR3 bases are TGTGCCAGCAGCCCCCGACCCGCACATGGCTACACCTTC. Amino acids: CASSPRPAHGYTF.

This clone has more than one count but fewer than ten. This chain connects TRBV5-1 to TRBJ2-5; possibly TRBD2 for D (5 bases). CDR1 and CDR2 (germline): SGHRS, YFSETQ. This CDR3 is 14 amino acids long. Trimming removed 0 bases from V and 10 bases from J, with 16 bases in between. The CDR3 spells CASSLEAADLVQYF. In nucleotides, the CDR3 is TGCGCCAGCAGCTTGGAGGCAGCGGACTTGGTCCAGTACTTC.